This T cell receptor beta chain was identified in a study of spatial heterogeneity in lung cancer. Trimming took 5 bases from V and 0 from J; bases not matched to a gene: 5. CDR3 length equals 15 residues. CDR1 is MNHEY and CDR2 is SVGEGT in the germline V gene. This sample's time point: sample taken at primary tumor resection. Whole RNA from tumor, nontumor lung or frozen PBMC was sequenced unsorted. TCRdb itself ran the 5' RACE reads through MiXCR, one entry per CDR3 protein. Of under 9,000 distinct CDR3 sequences in the sample, 7.8% are singletons; the top ten hold about 32%. This clonotype has a handful of counts.

This receptor was taken from a female donor with early-stage non-small cell lung cancer. This specimen was PBMCs, taken at surgery. The V call is TRBV6-2 or TRBV6-3, the J call TRBJ2-7; 9 bases are a match to TRBD1. The CDR3 nucleotides read TGTGCCAGCAGTGCCGGGACAGGGAACTCCTACGAGCAGTACTTC. Translated: CASSAGTGNSYEQYF.